The rows below give T cell receptor beta chains drawn from one sample of a study of cytomegalovirus exposure and HLA in healthy donors. Only in-frame clones appear in the TCRdb table, and some are missing; sequencing was by immunoSEQ multiplex PCR. This table holds some 130,000 clones. Sequenced: PBMCs. The receptors derive from a man younger than 30 in good health and CMV-seronegative. Both conserved end residues are part of each CDR3. The order of the fields is V gene, D gene, CDR3 length, J gene, CDR3 DNA, CDR3 protein. D genes are given only for firm matches.

V: TRBV5-1; D: .; length: 12; J: TRBJ2-7; DNA: TGCGCCAGCAGCTTGGTCCAGGACGAGCAGTACTTC; CDR3: CASSLVQDEQYF
V: TRBV5-3; D: TRBD2; length: 15; J: TRBJ2-7; DNA: TGTGCCAGAAAGCGAGCGGGGAGTTCTTTCTACGAGCAGTACTTC; CDR3: CARKRAGSSFYEQYF
V: TRBV5-1; D: TRBD2; length: 14; J: TRBJ2-7; DNA: TGCGCCAGCAGGCCCGGGAGGACGGCCTACGAGCAGTACTTC; CDR3: CASRPGRTAYEQYF
V: TRBV6-5; D: TRBD1; length: 16; J: TRBJ2-1; DNA: TGTGCCAGCAGTTATCACCGGGACAGGGGGAACAATGAGCAGTTCTTC; CDR3: CASSYHRDRGNNEQFF
V: TRBV6-5; D: TRBD1; length: 14; J: TRBJ1-2; DNA: TGTGCCAGCAGTGGACAGGGGCAAGTGAGTGGCTACACCTTC; CDR3: CASSGQGQVSGYTF
V: TRBV7-9; D: TRBD1; length: 16; J: TRBJ1-1; DNA: TGTGCCAGCAGCGGAAAGAAGGACAGGGTGGTGACTGAAGCTTTCTTT; CDR3: CASSGKKDRVVTEAFF
V: TRBV5-4; D: TRBD2; length: 17; J: TRBJ2-2; DNA: TGTGCCAGCAGCTTAAGGACTAGCGGGAGGGACACCGGGGAGCTGTTTTTT; CDR3: CASSLRTSGRDTGELFF
V: TRBV7-2; D: TRBD1; length: 14; J: TRBJ1-1; DNA: TGTGCCAGCAGCGCCTCAGGGGGCTTCACTGAAGCTTTCTTT; CDR3: CASSASGGFTEAFF
V: TRBV4-2; D: .; length: 14; J: TRBJ1-1; DNA: TGTGCCAGCAGCCTAAAGGCGGGGGGTACTGAAGCTTTCTTT; CDR3: CASSLKAGGTEAFF
V: TRBV19; D: .; length: 14; J: TRBJ1-1; DNA: TGTGCCAGTAGTATCTATAAAGGAGGCACTGAAGCTTTCTTT; CDR3: CASSIYKGGTEAFF
V: TRBV5-5; D: TRBD2; length: 18; J: TRBJ2-7; DNA: TGTGCCAGCAGCCGGACTAGCGGGGGCGTACGCAGCTCCTACGAGCAGTACTTC; CDR3: CASSRTSGGVRSSYEQYF